This TCR beta chain was captured by sequencing in a study of shared T cell receptors in the human thymus. The data were produced by immunoSEQ multiplex PCR, yet TCRdb's version contains in-frame clones alone and is incomplete. The sample lists 600,000 to 900,000 clones; approximately 85% were seen once. Germline V CDR1 and CDR2: SGHTA, FQGNSA. Trimming removed 6 bases at V and 3 bases at J, with 17 bases between. The CDR3 sequence is 15 residues long. The same sample was also used in a study of human thymus T cells.

The genes are TRBV7-2 and TRBJ1-1; TRBD1 is a possible D gene (6 bases). The sequenced sample was thymocytes. This receptor was taken from a girl less than two years old with a congenital heart defect. The CDR3 reads CASRPSRGKHTEAFF. The DNA of the CDR3 is TGTGCCAGCAGACCCTCCAGGGGCAAGCACACTGAAGCTTTCTTT.